A selection of T cell receptor beta chains follows, all from one sample in a study of metastatic and nonmetastatic thyroid tumors. TCRdb reassembled clones from the PCR reads with MiXCR. The sample lists 45,000 or so clones, 4% occurring once. Sequences were obtained from blood. The receptors were sampled from a female donor with papillary thyroid cancer or a benign thyroid nodule (not recorded which). Some clones in this sample may be carry-over from other donors' samples. CDR3s include the opening cysteine and the closing phenylalanine or tryptophan. D genes are given only for firm matches. Size is omitted from some rows. Given values are once, few, many or a class for expanded clones.

clone_size j_call v_call d_call cdr3_aa cdr3_nt
few TRBJ1-2 TRBV27 NA CASSSSGSGGYTF TGTGCCAGCAGTTCAAGCGGGAGCGGGGGCTACACCTTC
many TRBJ1-6 TRBV19 NA CASSIVGAAYNSPLHF TGTGCCAGTAGTATAGTAGGGGCGGCCTATAATTCACCCCTCCACTTT
many TRBJ2-3 TRBV7-3 TRBD1 CASSSQGARTDTQYF TGTGCCAGCAGCTCACAGGGGGCTCGCACAGATACGCAGTATTTT
many TRBJ1-3 TRBV12-5 NA CASGAASGNTIYF TGTGCTAGTGGGGCAGCCTCTGGAAACACCATATATTTT
many TRBJ2-2 TRBV27 NA CASSLYSGELFF TGTGCCAGCAGTTTATACTCGGGGGAGCTGTTTTTT
many TRBJ2-7 TRBV20-1 TRBD1 CSARTGSTHYEQYF TGCAGTGCTAGGACAGGGAGTACCCACTACGAGCAGTACTTC
many TRBJ2-1 TRBV19 TRBD2 CASSLLAGVLNEQFF TGTGCCAGTAGCTTACTAGCGGGAGTATTGAATGAGCAGTTCTTC
NA TRBJ1-3 TRBV6-5 NA CASSYLQGTSGNTIYF TGTGCCAGCAGTTACCTACAGGGAACCTCTGGAAACACCATATATTTT
few TRBJ2-3 TRBV14 NA CASSQATFDTQYF TGTGCCAGCAGCCAAGCCACATTTGATACGCAGTATTTT
many TRBJ1-5 TRBV5-1 NA CASSLDNNQPQHF TGCGCCAGCAGCTTGGATAACAATCAGCCCCAGCATTTT
few TRBJ1-2 TRBV2 TRBD1 CASSAQGLYGYTF TGTGCCAGCAGTGCACAGGGGTTGTATGGCTACACCTTC
many TRBJ1-1 TRBV20-1 NA CSASSFRTGGEAFF TGCAGTGCTAGTTCTTTTAGGACGGGGGGCGAAGCTTTCTTT
many TRBJ2-1 TRBV4-2 TRBD2 CASSQFSGTSEEGEQFF TGTGCCAGCAGCCAATTCTCCGGGACTAGTGAGGAGGGTGAGCAGTTCTTC
few TRBJ1-2 TRBV5-1 NA CASNSGGSDYGYTF TGCGCCAGCAACTCTGGGGGGTCTGACTATGGCTACACCTTC
many TRBJ2-1 TRBV12-3/TRBV12-4 NA CASSLMRYNEQFF TGTGCCAGCAGTTTGATGCGGTACAATGAGCAGTTCTTC
few TRBJ2-7 TRBV7-9 TRBD1 CASSKTGTGDYEQYF TGTGCCAGCAGCAAGACCGGGACAGGGGACTACGAGCAGTACTTC
NA TRBJ2-1 TRBV6-5 NA CASSSHPTVQFF TGTGCCAGCAGTTCCCATCCCACGGTGCAGTTCTTC
many TRBJ2-5 TRBV5-1 NA CASSLQIQETQYF TGCGCCAGCAGCTTACAGATCCAAGAGACCCAGTACTTC
many TRBJ2-7 TRBV28 NA CASSFGRDSYEQYF TGTGCCAGCAGTTTCGGCCGGGATTCCTACGAGCAGTACTTC
many TRBJ2-1 TRBV7-2 TRBD2 CASSLAGGFLGQFF TGTGCCAGCAGCTTAGCGGGAGGGTTTTTGGGGCAGTTCTTC
many TRBJ2-7 TRBV7-9 TRBD2 CASSPGLAGVTYEQYF TGTGCCAGCAGCCCGGGACTAGCGGGAGTAACCTACGAGCAGTACTTC
many TRBJ1-5 TRBV6-1 TRBD1 CASRTTDRGMGKPQHF TGTGCCAGCAGAACAACGGACAGGGGTATGGGAAAGCCCCAGCATTTT
NA TRBJ1-1 TRBV29-1 TRBD1 CSVGGDRGLTEAFF TGCAGCGTCGGTGGCGACAGGGGGTTGACTGAAGCTTTCTTT
NA TRBJ1-2 TRBV6-1 NA CASSAGTYYGYTF TGTGCCAGCAGCGCCGGGACGTACTATGGCTACACCTTC
many TRBJ2-5 TRBV6-2/TRBV6-3 NA CASSYEPFQTQYF TGTGCCAGCAGTTACGAGCCTTTCCAGACCCAGTACTTC
many TRBJ2-3 TRBV6-1 NA CASSEPGLGTDTQYF TGTGCCAGCAGTGAACCTGGACTCGGCACAGATACGCAGTATTTT
many TRBJ2-5 TRBV19 TRBD1 CASKGQHQETQYF TGTGCCAGTAAGGGACAGCACCAAGAGACCCAGTACTTC
few TRBJ2-7 TRBV6-5 NA CASSLTTGNYEQYF TGTGCCAGCAGCTTAACTACAGGGAACTACGAGCAGTACTTC
once TRBJ2-5 TRBV12-3/TRBV12-4 TRBD2 CASTRLASGETQYF TGTGCCAGCACTCGCCTAGCTAGCGGGGAGACGCAGTACTTC
NA TRBJ2-3 TRBV6-4 TRBD2 CASSVGTSTKNRADTQYF TGTGCCAGCAGTGTTGGGACTAGCACCAAGAATAGGGCAGATACGCAGTATTTT
many TRBJ1-2 TRBV5-4 NA CASSLVGTTGTVGYTF TGTGCCAGCAGCCTCGTGGGGACTACCGGGACTGTTGGCTACACCTTC
many TRBJ1-1 TRBV9 NA CASSVGMNTEAFF TGTGCCAGCAGCGTGGGGATGAACACTGAAGCTTTCTTT
NA TRBJ1-5 TRBV11-2 NA CASSLDAVFNQPQHF TGTGCCAGCAGCTTAGATGCGGTGTTCAATCAGCCCCAGCATTTT
few TRBJ2-1 TRBV27 TRBD2 CASSPLGSSGYNEQFF TGTGCCAGCAGTCCCCTAGGTTCTAGCGGTTACAATGAGCAGTTCTTC
NA TRBJ1-2 TRBV20-1 NA CSARDPHTGRVGSMSYTF TGCAGTGCTAGAGACCCCCACACGGGACGGGTGGGCTCTATGAGCTACACCTTC
NA TRBJ2-1 TRBV27 TRBD2 CASSSSGESYNEQFF TGTGCCAGCAGTTCTAGCGGAGAGTCCTACAATGAGCAGTTCTTC
many TRBJ2-3 TRBV5-4 NA CASKHQGGPGDTQYF TGTGCCAGTAAGCACCAGGGGGGGCCCGGCGATACGCAGTATTTT
few TRBJ2-1 TRBV6-1 TRBD2 CASSAGTSGSMEFF TGTGCCAGCAGTGCCGGGACTAGCGGGAGTATGGAGTTCTTC
many TRBJ1-6 TRBV20-1 TRBD1 CSASSPPGQGAISYNSPLHF TGCAGTGCTAGTAGCCCCCCGGGACAGGGGGCGATCTCCTATAATTCACCCCTCCACTTT
many TRBJ1-1 TRBV3-1 TRBD1 CASSQVRTGRAFF TGTGCCAGCAGCCAAGTAAGGACAGGTCGAGCTTTCTTT
many TRBJ1-3 TRBV19 NA CASSFQGSGNTIYF TGTGCCAGTAGTTTTCAGGGCTCTGGAAACACCATATATTTT
many TRBJ1-2 TRBV4-1 NA CASSQSPGAGTGYTF TGCGCCAGCAGCCAATCCCCAGGGGCGGGAACTGGCTACACCTTC
NA TRBJ2-2 TRBV27 NA CASRLRVPTGELFF TGTGCCAGCAGGCTGCGGGTACCTACCGGGGAGCTGTTTTTT
many TRBJ2-1 TRBV11-2 NA CASSLVGRWDNEQFF TGTGCCAGCAGCTTAGTAGGGAGGTGGGACAATGAGCAGTTCTTC
many TRBJ1-1 TRBV6-2/TRBV6-3 NA CASSKLIMNTEAFF TGTGCCAGCTCTAAATTGATCATGAACACTGAAGCTTTCTTT
NA TRBJ2-3 TRBV6-1 TRBD2 CASSEVSSVGTSGSGRADTQYF TGTGCCAGCAGTGAAGTAAGTAGCGTCGGGACTAGCGGGAGTGGGAGGGCAGATACGCAGTATTTT
many TRBJ2-2 TRBV6-4 NA CASSVSETGELFF TGTGCCAGCAGTGTGTCGGAAACCGGGGAGCTGTTTTTT
many TRBJ2-7 TRBV7-9 TRBD1 CASSLAGQGPEQYF TGTGCCAGCAGCTTAGCGGGACAGGGGCCCGAGCAGTACTTC
few TRBJ1-5 TRBV7-8 NA CASSLGDSNQPQHF TGTGCCAGCAGCTTAGGAGATAGCAATCAGCCCCAGCATTTT
few TRBJ1-1 TRBV6-2/TRBV6-3 NA CASSKLWVEANTESFF TGTGCCAGCAGTAAGTTATGGGTGGAGGCGAACACTGAATCTTTCTTT
many TRBJ1-2 TRBV5-6 NA CASSQAWVGYTF TGTGCCAGCAGCCAAGCTTGGGTTGGCTACACCTTC
few TRBJ2-7 TRBV6-1 TRBD2 CASSPDPGTSGSPYEQYF TGTGCCAGCAGTCCAGACCCCGGGACTAGCGGGAGTCCCTACGAGCAGTACTTC
many TRBJ2-1 TRBV29-1 NA CSVFTASSSYNEQFF TGCAGCGTTTTTACCGCTAGCTCGTCCTACAATGAGCAGTTCTTC
NA TRBJ2-2 TRBV6-4 NA CASSAERGEAGELFF TGTGCCAGCAGTGCAGAAAGAGGGGAAGCCGGGGAGCTGTTTTTT